This T cell receptor beta chain emerged from a study of siplizumab effects on memory and regulatory T cells. After removal of 4 bases from V and 7 bases from J, the junction contained 6 bases not matched to a gene. Germline V CDR1 and CDR2: MNHNS, SASEGT. The CDR3 is 14 amino acids. Assay: immunoSEQ multiplex PCR; the TCRdb copy retains only in-frame clones and omits some. The table includes some 70,000 clones, roughly 88% detected once. This chain links TRBV6-1 with TRBJ1-2; 10 positions match TRBD1. This sequence originates from a human donor in good health. Sequencing input: Tregs sorted from blood. The CDR3 region has the DNA TGTGCCAGCAGTGGACGGACAGGGGGAGGTGGCTACACCTTC. Its translation: CASSGRTGGGGYTF.